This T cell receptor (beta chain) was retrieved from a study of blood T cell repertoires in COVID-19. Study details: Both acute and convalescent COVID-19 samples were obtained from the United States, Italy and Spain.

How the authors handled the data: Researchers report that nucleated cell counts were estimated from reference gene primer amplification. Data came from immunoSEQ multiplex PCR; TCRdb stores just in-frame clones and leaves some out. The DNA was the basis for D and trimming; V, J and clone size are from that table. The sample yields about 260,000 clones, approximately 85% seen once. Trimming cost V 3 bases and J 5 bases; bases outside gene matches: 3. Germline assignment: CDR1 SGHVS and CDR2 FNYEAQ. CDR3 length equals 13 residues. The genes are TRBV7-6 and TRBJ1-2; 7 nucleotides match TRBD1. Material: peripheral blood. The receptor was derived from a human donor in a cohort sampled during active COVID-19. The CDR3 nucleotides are TGTGCCAGCAGCTTGGGACAGTTTTATGGCTACACCTTC. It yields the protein CASSLGQFYGYTF.